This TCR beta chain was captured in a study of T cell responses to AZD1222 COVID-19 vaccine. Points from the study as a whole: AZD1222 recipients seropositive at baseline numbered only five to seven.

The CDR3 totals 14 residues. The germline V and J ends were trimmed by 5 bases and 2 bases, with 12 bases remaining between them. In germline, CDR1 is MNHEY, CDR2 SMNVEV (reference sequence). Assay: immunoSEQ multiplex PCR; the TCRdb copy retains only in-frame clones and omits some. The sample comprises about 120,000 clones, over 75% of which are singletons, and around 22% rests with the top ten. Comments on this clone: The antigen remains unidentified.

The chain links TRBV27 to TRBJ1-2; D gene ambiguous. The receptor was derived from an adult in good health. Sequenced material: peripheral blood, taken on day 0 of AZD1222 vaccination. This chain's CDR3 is CASSHDFGNYGYTF. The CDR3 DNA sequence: TGTGCCAGCAGTCACGACTTTGGAAACTATGGCTACACCTTC.